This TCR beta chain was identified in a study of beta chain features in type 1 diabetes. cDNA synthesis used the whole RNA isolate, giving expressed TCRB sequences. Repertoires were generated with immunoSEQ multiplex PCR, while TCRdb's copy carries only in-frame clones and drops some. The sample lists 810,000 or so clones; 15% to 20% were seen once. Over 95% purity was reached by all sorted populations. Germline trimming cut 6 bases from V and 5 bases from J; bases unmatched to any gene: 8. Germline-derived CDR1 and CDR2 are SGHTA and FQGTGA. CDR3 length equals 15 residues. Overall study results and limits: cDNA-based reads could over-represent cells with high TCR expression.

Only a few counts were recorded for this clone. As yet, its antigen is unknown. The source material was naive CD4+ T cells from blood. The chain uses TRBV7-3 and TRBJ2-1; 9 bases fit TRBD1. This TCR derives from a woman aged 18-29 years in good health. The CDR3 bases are TGTGCCAGCAGACCGGGACAGGGTGGGAACAATGAGCAGTTCTTC. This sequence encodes CASRPGQGGNNEQFF.